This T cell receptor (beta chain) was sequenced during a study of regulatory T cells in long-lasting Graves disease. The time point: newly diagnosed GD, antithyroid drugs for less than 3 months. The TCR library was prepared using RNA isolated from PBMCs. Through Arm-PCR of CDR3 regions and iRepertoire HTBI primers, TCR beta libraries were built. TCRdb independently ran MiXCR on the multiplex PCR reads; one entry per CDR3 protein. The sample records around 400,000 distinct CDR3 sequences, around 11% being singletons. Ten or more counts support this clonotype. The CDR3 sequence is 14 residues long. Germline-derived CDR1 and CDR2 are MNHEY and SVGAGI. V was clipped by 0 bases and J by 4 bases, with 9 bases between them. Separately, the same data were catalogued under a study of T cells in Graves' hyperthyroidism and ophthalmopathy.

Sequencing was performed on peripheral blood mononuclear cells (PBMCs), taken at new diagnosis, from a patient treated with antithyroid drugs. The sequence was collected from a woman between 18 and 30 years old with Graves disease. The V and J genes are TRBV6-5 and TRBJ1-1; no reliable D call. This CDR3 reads CASSYSMYSTEAFF. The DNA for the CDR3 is TGTGCCAGCAGTTACTCGATGTACAGCACTGAAGCTTTCTTT.